The clone carrying this T cell receptor (beta chain) has just one count. This specimen comes from a study of control samples from healthy donors and cancer patients. Trimming removed 2 bases from V and 0 bases from J; junction bases left unmatched: 9. This CDR3 contains 17 residues. Germline V gives CDR1 MDHEN, CDR2 SYDVKM. Repertoires were generated with immunoSEQ multiplex PCR, while TCRdb's copy carries only in-frame clones and drops some. The sample has about 110,000 clones, 90% to 95% seen once; the top ten hold approximately 8%. This chain uses TRBV28 with TRBJ2-7, with TRBD2 matching 8 bases. The source material was blood. The receptor was derived from a woman younger than 30 in good health. CDR3 DNA: TGTGCCAGCAGTTTAACGGGACGCGGGGGGAGCTCCTACGAGCAGTACTTC. This encodes CASSLTGRGGSSYEQYF.